These 25 T cell receptor beta chains were sequenced from one sample in a study of OX40 agonist ivuxolimab in advanced cancers. The table came from immunoSEQ multiplex PCR; TCRdb's copy has only in-frame clones and leaves some out. The table shows tens of thousands of clones, with approximately 90% occurring only once. Sequencing used CD4+ or CD8+ T cells sorted from blood, obtained in a trial of the OX40 agonist ivuxolimab. The receptors derive from an adult with an advanced solid tumor such as melanoma, head and neck, liver or kidney cancer.

The chain couples TRBV5-1 to TRBJ1-2; possibly TRBD1 for D (6 bases). The CDR3 covers 15 residues. The ends were cut back, 3 bases at V and 8 bases at J, with 20 bases in the middle. Germline V gives CDR1 SGHRS, CDR2 YFSETQ. CDR3 protein: CASSSTNRRGSGYTF. CDR3 nucleotide sequence: TGCGCCAGCAGCTCGACCAACCGAAGGGGGAGCGGCTACACCTTC.

V usage is TRBV4-1 and J usage is TRBJ2-1; a possible D gene is TRBD2 (5 bases). CDR3 length equals 13 residues. V dropped 4 bases and J dropped 3 bases, with 7 bases sitting between them. Germline V gives CDR1 MGHRA, CDR2 YSYEKL. The DNA for the CDR3 is TGCGCCAGCAGCCGAGGACTCTACAATGAGCAGTTCTTC. Amino acid sequence: CASSRGLYNEQFF.

This clone appeared once. The chain has TRBV23-1 and TRBJ2-2; weak D call: TRBD1 (5 bases). TRBV23-1 is placed among ORFs of uncertain function. Trimming stripped 10 bases from V and 1 base from J, with 16 bases between. The CDR3 has 15 residues. CDR3 DNA sequence: TGCGCCAATGATGAGTGCAGGGAGAACACCGGGGAGCTGTTTTTT. This translates into CANDECRENTGELFF.

The chain has TRBV14 and TRBJ2-7; possible D gene TRBD1, 5 bases. Germline-derived CDR1 and CDR2 are SGHDN and FVKESK. V lost 0 bases to trimming and J lost 6 bases, with 12 bases between them. CDR3 length: 14 residues. The CDR3 DNA follows: TGTGCCAGCAGCCAAGATCGAAGAACAGGCGAGCAGTACTTC. This codes for CASSQDRRTGEQYF. Full variable domain (outside the CDR3, taken from reference TRBV14 and TRBJ2-7): EAGVTQFPSHSVIEKGQTVTLRCDPISGHDNLYWYRRVMGKEIKFLLHFVKESKQDESGMPNNRFLAERTGGTYSTLKVQPAELEDSGVYFCASSQDRRTGEQYFGPGTRLTVT.

For this clone: A junction boundary mismatches the germline segment, possibly from a read error. The gene calls are TRBV7-7 and TRBJ2-7; 9 bases fit TRBD1. Germline CDR1 is SSHAT and CDR2 is FNYEAQ (reference sequence). This CDR3 contains 14 residues. CDR3 region: CASSFSGQGYEQYF. CDR3 sequence (DNA): TGTGCTAGCAGCTTCTCGGGACAGGGCTACGAGCAGTACTTC.

The CDR3 coding sequence is TGCAGCGGTGGTGCTTTTCGGGGTCACTCGAACACTGAAGCTTTCTTT. It translates to CSGGAFRGHSNTEAFF. The rearrangement uses TRBV29-1 and TRBJ1-1; D gene unclear. V lost 7 bases to trimming and J lost 1 base, with 22 bases between them. This CDR3 region has 16 residues. Germline CDR1 SQVTM, CDR2 ANQGSEA.

This chain joins TRBV5-6 and TRBJ2-2, with a tentative D call TRBD2 (5 bases). Germline V lookup: CDR1 SGHDT, CDR2 YYEEEE. The CDR3 is 14 amino acids. V lost 8 bases, J lost 0 bases, and 11 bases lay in between. The CDR3 sequence: CASRARANTGELFF. As DNA, the CDR3 is TGTGCCAGTCGGGCGAGGGCGAACACCGGGGAGCTGTTTTTT.

The chain combines TRBV14 with TRBJ2-5, with no clear D. The germline V and J ends were trimmed by 2 bases and 5 bases, with 12 bases remaining between them. The CDR3 is made up of 14 amino acids. Germline CDR1 and CDR2: SGHDN and FVKESK. The CDR3 spells CASSQLPHAETQYF. The CDR3 DNA reads TGTGCCAGCAGCCAATTACCCCATGCGGAGACCCAGTACTTC.

V usage is TRBV7-8 and J usage is TRBJ1-5; D call uncertain. The CDR3 has 12 residues. V lost 0 bases, J lost 3 bases, and 0 bases lay in between. Germline V lookup: CDR1 SGHVS, CDR2 FQNEAQ. The CDR3 protein is CASSLANQPQHF. CDR3 DNA sequence: TGTGCCAGCAGCTTAGCCAATCAGCCCCAGCATTTT.

The chain combines TRBV7-2 with TRBJ1-1, with 7 nucleotides matching TRBD1. The germline V gene encodes CDR1 SGHTA and CDR2 FQGNSA. The CDR3 loop spans 14 amino acids. V dropped 3 bases and J dropped 0; count of bases not matched to a gene: 1. CDR3 coding DNA: TGTGCCAGCAGCTTCAGGGGGATGAACACTGAAGCTTTCTTT. Translated, it gives CASSFRGMNTEAFF.

V and J are TRBV7-9 and TRBJ1-2; a weak D match, TRBD1 (5 bases). There are 13 residues in the CDR3. V was shortened by 1 base and J by 4 bases, with 7 bases between the two germline ends. Germline CDR1 SEHNR, CDR2 FQNEAQ (reference sequence). CDR3: CASSLGQGYGYTF. For the CDR3, the DNA is TGTGCCAGCAGCTTAGGCCAGGGCTATGGCTACACCTTC.

V is TRBV18 and J is TRBJ2-1, with unresolved D. The V end was cut by 4 bases, the J end by 6 bases, with 4 bases between. The CDR3 is 11 residues long. The germline gives CDR1 KGHSH, CDR2 LQKENI. The CDR3 DNA is TGTGCCAGCTCACGCCTCAATGAGCAGTTCTTC. Translated: CASSRLNEQFF.

The chain joins TRBV10-1 to TRBJ2-3; possible D gene TRBD2, 6 bases. Trimming left V 3 bases short and J 8 bases short, with 15 bases between. This CDR3 has 14 amino acids. Germline CDR1 reads WNHNN; CDR2 reads SYGVQD (reference sequence). The DNA for the CDR3 is TGCGCCAGCAGTGATCGGGGATTCGGGGGTACGCAGTATTTT. Its protein product is CASSDRGFGGTQYF.

The CDR3 DNA sequence: TGCGCCAGCAGCTTGAGGGCAGGGGGTACGCAGTATTTT. Protein product: CASSLRAGGTQYF. The chain uses TRBV5-1 and TRBJ2-3; 7 bases fit TRBD1. The CDR3 has 13 residues. The junction had 4 bases not matched to a gene; V was cut back by 1 base and J by 8 bases. Germline-derived CDR1 and CDR2 are SGHRS and YFSETQ.

This clone was observed a few times. The chain combines TRBV19 with TRBJ1-6; 8 nucleotides match TRBD1. The CDR3 length is 15 residues. CDR1 and CDR2 (germline): LNHDA, SQIVND (reference sequence). Trimming took 9 bases from V and 6 from J; bases not matched to a gene: 10. The CDR3 DNA sequence: TGTGCCAGCATGTCCACAGGGGGAAGTAATTCACCCCTCCACTTT. Its translation: CASMSTGGSNSPLHF.

The V and J genes are TRBV7-8 and TRBJ2-3; D remains ambiguous. Trimming shortened V by 1 base and J by 5 bases, and 16 bases separated the two germline ends. CDR1 is SGHVS and CDR2 is FQNEAQ in the germline V gene. The CDR3 extends over 16 amino acids. The CDR3 sequence: CASSLGYTRNKDTQYF. The DNA for the CDR3 is TGTGCCAGCAGCTTAGGTTATACTCGCAATAAAGATACGCAGTATTTT.

The chain has TRBV25-1 and TRBJ2-2, with 9 bases that match TRBD1. The germline gives CDR1 MGHDK, CDR2 SYGVNS. The V gene end was trimmed by 0 bases and the J gene end by 7 bases; junction bases not matched to a gene: 3. This CDR3 spans 15 amino acids. DNA for the CDR3: TGTGCCAGCAGTGAATACAGGACAGGGGACGGGGAGCTGTTTTTT. Protein sequence: CASSEYRTGDGELFF.

V and J are TRBV7-9 and TRBJ1-1, with D possibly matching TRBD1 (5 bases). Trimming removed 5 bases at V and 10 bases at J, with 20 bases between. The CDR3 is made up of 14 amino acids. Germline V gene sequence: CDR1 SEHNR, CDR2 FQNEAQ (reference sequence). The CDR3, as DNA: TGTGCCAGCAGCCCCGGGGCCGGAGGAGCACTAGCTTTCTTT. Translating gives CASSPGAGGALAFF.

The J gene is TRBJ1-1, the V gene TRBV5-1, with D possibly matching TRBD1 (6 bases). V was trimmed by 2 bases and J by 1 base, leaving 9 bases between them. CDR1 is SGHRS and CDR2 is YFSETQ in the germline V gene. The CDR3 has 14 residues. CDR3 loop: CASSLRQANTEAFF. CDR3 DNA sequence: TGCGCCAGCAGCTTAAGACAGGCGAACACTGAAGCTTTCTTT.

V gene TRBV5-1 combines with J gene TRBJ2-3; 9 bases match TRBD1. The CDR3 loop spans 16 amino acids. Germline lookup yields CDR1 SGHRS and CDR2 YFSETQ. Germline trimming cut 4 bases from V and 1 base from J; bases unmatched to any gene: 7. The CDR3 nucleotides read TGCGCCAGCAGCCAACAGGGGGCGAAAGGCACAGATACGCAGTATTTT. Translation: CASSQQGAKGTDTQYF.

The chain has TRBV4-1 and TRBJ2-1, with 8 bases lining up with TRBD1. Trimming at V came to 1 base and at J to 3 bases, leaving 8 bases not matched to a gene. CDR1 and CDR2 from the germline V gene are MGHRA and YSYEKL. This CDR3 spans 17 amino acids. The CDR3 protein is CASSQGRAGGSYNEQFF. CDR3 sequence (DNA): TGCGCCAGCAGCCAAGGGAGGGCAGGGGGCAGCTACAATGAGCAGTTCTTC.

The V and J genes are TRBV11-1 and TRBJ1-2; D may be TRBD1 (6 bases). The ends were cut back, 5 bases at V and 7 bases at J, with 17 bases in the middle. Germline CDR1 and CDR2: SGHAT and FQDESV (reference sequence). This CDR3 is 14 amino acids long. The CDR3 DNA sequence: TGTGCCAGCAGCCGTACTTACAGGGCTGGTGGCTACACCTTC. The encoded protein is CASSRTYRAGGYTF.

The gene calls are TRBV18 and TRBJ1-4; D ambiguous. The CDR3 runs 15 residues. The V end lost 3 bases, the J end lost 2 bases, and 10 bases lay between the germline ends. Germline V CDR1 and CDR2: KGHSH, LQKENI. The CDR3 reads CASSPLVGTNEKLFF. The CDR3 DNA follows: TGTGCCAGCTCACCCCTCGTTGGGACTAATGAAAAACTGTTTTTT.

The chain uses TRBV5-1 and TRBJ2-3; D might be TRBD2 (6 bases). V lost 4 bases and J lost 11, with 17 bases in between. Germline V gene sequence: CDR1 SGHRS, CDR2 YFSETQ. CDR3 length: 13 residues. In DNA form, the CDR3 reads TGCGCCAGCAGCAACGGCTTGCAGGGAGGGCAGTATTTT. Amino acids: CASSNGLQGGQYF.

The chain employs TRBV27 and TRBJ2-1; 9 bases are shared with TRBD1. Germline lookup yields CDR1 MNHEY and CDR2 SMNVEV (reference sequence). The CDR3 has 13 amino acids. With V trimmed by 8 bases and J by 2 bases, 1 base remained unmatched. The CDR3 DNA reads as TGTGCCAGCCGGGACAGGGCCTACAATGAGCAGTTCTTC. Protein product: CASRDRAYNEQFF.